This T cell receptor beta chain was observed in a study of PD-1 blockade in classical Hodgkin lymphoma. Overall study results and limits: Newly diagnosed patients had baseline TCR diversity that was reportedly lower than that of healthy donors. Sources of repertoire differences remain undefined, possibly disease activity or prior therapy.

Using immunoSEQ multiplex PCR, the repertoire was profiled, and TCRdb retains in-frame clones only, with some absent. The sample includes roughly 17,000 clones, roughly 87% seen only once; the top ten take around 3.9%. CDR1 SGHTA and CDR2 FQGNSA come from the germline V gene. The CDR3 is made up of 14 amino acids. V lost 7 bases and J lost 2; bases outside the gene matches: 6. The time point was: newly diagnosed, previously untreated cHL patient sample. Comments on this clone: Its specificity is not known.

This sequence was found in a human donor with classical Hodgkin lymphoma. Material for sequencing was peripheral blood mononuclear cells (PBMCs). The chain is built from TRBV7-2 and TRBJ1-1, with 8 bases matching TRBD1. CDR3 amino acids: CASTRGQDNTEAFF. The CDR3 bases are TGTGCCAGCACCCGGGGACAGGATAACACTGAAGCTTTCTTT.